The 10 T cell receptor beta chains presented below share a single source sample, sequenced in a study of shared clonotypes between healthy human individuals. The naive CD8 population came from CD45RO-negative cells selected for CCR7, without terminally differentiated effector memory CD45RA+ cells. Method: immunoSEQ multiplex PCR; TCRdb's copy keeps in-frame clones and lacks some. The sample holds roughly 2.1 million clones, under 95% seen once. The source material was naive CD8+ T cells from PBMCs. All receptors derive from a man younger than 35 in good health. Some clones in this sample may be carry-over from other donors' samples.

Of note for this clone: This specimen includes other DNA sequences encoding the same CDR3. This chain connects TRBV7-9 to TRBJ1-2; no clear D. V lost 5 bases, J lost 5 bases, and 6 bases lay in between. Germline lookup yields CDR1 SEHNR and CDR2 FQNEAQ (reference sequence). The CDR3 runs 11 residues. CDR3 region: CASSGPYGYTF. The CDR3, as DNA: TGTGCCAGCAGCGGACCTTATGGCTACACCTTC.

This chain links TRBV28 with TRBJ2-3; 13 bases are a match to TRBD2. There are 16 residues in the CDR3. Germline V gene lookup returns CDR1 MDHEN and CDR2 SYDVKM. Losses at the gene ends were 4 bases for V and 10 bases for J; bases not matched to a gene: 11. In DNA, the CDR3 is TGTGCCAGCAGTTACCGGACTAGCGGGGGCGTCGGTCCGCAGTATTTT. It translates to CASSYRTSGGVGPQYF. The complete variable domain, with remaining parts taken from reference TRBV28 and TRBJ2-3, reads DVKVTQSSRYLVKRTGEKVFLECVQDMDHENMFWYRQDPGLGLRLIYFSYDVKMKEKGDIPEGYSVSREKKERFSLILESASTNQTSMYLCASSYRTSGGVGPQYFGPGTRLTVL.

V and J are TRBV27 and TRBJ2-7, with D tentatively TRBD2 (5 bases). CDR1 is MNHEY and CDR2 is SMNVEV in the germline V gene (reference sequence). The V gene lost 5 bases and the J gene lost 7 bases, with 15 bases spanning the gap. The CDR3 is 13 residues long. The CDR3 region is CASSKRARREQYF. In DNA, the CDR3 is TGTGCCAGCAGTAAGAGGGCGCGTCGGGAGCAGTACTTC.

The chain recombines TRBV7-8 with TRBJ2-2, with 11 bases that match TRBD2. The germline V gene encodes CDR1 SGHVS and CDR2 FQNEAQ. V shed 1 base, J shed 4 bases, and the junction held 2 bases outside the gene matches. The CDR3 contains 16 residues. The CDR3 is CASSLVAGGITGELFF. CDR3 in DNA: TGTGCCAGCAGCTTAGTAGCGGGAGGGATCACCGGGGAGCTGTTTTTT.

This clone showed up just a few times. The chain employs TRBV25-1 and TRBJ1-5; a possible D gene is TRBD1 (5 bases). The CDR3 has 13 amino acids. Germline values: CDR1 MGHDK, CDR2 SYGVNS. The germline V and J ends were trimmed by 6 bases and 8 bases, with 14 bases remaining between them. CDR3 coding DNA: TGTGCCAGCAGCGAACATCCGGGGGAGCCCCAGCATTTT. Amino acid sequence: CASSEHPGEPQHF. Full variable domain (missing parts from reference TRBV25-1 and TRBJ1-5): EADIYQTPRYLVIGTGKKITLECSQTMGHDKMYWYQQDPGMELHLIHYSYGVNSTEKGDLSSESTVSRIRTEHFPLTLESARPSHTSQYLCASSEHPGEPQHFGDGTRLSIL.

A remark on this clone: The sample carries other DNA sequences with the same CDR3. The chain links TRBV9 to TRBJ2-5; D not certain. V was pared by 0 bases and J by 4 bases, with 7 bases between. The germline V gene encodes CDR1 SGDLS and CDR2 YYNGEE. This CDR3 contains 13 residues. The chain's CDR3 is CASSVGGRETQYF. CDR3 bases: TGTGCCAGCAGCGTAGGAGGAAGAGAGACCCAGTACTTC.

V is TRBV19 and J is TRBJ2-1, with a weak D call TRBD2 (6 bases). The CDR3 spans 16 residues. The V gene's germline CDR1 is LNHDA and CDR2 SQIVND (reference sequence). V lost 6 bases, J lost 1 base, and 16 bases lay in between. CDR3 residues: CASSPWRGGSYNEQFF. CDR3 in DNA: TGTGCCAGTAGCCCTTGGAGGGGAGGATCCTACAATGAGCAGTTCTTC.

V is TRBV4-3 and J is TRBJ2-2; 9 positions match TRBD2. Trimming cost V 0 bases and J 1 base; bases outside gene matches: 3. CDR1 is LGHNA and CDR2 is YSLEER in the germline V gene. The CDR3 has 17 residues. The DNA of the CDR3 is TGCGCCAGCAGCCAAGAGGCTAGCGGGGTGAACACCGGGGAGCTGTTTTTT. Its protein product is CASSQEASGVNTGELFF.

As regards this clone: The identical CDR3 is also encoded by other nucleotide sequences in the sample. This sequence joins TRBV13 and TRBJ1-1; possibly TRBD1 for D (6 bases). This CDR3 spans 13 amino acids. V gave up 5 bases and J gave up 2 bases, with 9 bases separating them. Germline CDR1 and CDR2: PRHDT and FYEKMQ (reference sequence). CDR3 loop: CASSPRGNTEAFF. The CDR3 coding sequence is TGTGCCAGCAGCCCCAGGGGTAACACTGAAGCTTTCTTT.

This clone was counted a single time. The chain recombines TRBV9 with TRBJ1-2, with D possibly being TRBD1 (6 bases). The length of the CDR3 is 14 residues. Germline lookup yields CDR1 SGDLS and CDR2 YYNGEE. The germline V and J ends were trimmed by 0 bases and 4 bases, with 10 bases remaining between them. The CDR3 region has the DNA TGTGCCAGCAGCGTAGGGGGGGCGCGCTATGGCTACACCTTC. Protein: CASSVGGARYGYTF.